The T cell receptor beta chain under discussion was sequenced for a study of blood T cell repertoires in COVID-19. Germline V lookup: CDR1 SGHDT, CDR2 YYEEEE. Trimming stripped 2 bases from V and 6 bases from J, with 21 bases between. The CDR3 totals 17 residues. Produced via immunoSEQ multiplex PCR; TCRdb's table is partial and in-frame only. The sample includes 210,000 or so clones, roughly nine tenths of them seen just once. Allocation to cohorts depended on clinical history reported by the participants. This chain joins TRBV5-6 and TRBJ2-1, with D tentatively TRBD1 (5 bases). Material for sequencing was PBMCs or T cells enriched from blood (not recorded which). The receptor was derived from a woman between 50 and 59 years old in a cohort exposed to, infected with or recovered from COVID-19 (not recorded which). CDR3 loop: CASSFDGHESALNEQFF. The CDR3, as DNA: TGTGCCAGCAGCTTTGATGGACACGAATCAGCTCTCAATGAGCAGTTCTTC.